This is a list of T cell receptor beta chains from one sample in a study of blood T cell repertoires in COVID-19. TCRdb's table, derived via immunoSEQ multiplex PCR, lists solely in-frame clones and lacks some. The data contain over 85,000 clones, around 79% of them seen just once; the ten biggest clones take up approximately 16%. The sequencing input was peripheral blood. Every receptor here comes from a woman older than 75 with active or convalescent COVID-19. CDR3s include the opening cysteine and the closing phenylalanine or tryptophan. The D gene is left open where the match is weak. Only part of the rows carry a size: once, few, many, or a class if the clone is expanded.

j_call cdr3_length clone_size d_call v_call cdr3_nt cdr3_aa
TRBJ1-2 13 . . TRBV12-3/TRBV12-4 TGTGCCAGCAGTTTCCAGGGCTACTATGGCTACACCTTC CASSFQGYYGYTF
TRBJ2-5 16 . TRBD2 TRBV18 TGTGCCAGCTCACCATTTACTAGCGGGAACCAAGAGACCCAGTACTTC CASSPFTSGNQETQYF
TRBJ2-1 15 . . TRBV10-2 TGCGCCAGCAGTGGTCCGACTGAGAGGAGCGATGAGCAGTTCTTC CASSGPTERSDEQFF
TRBJ2-3 12 . . TRBV5-1 TGCGCCAGCAGCGCTACGGGTGATACGCAGTATTTT CASSATGDTQYF
TRBJ2-7 16 . . TRBV7-2 TGTGCCAGCAGCTCGCGAGGGCGGGGTAAGCTCTACGAGCAGTACTTC CASSSRGRGKLYEQYF
TRBJ1-2 15 . . TRBV5-4 TGTGCCAGCAGCCCGGACGGGACTTACGTCTATGGCTACACCTTC CASSPDGTYVYGYTF
TRBJ2-7 14 few . TRBV3-1/TRBV3-2 TGTGCCAGCAGCCAAGATAATCGAGGATACGAGCAGTACTTC CASSQDNRGYEQYF
TRBJ1-2 14 . . TRBV2 TGTGCCAGCACCCAACAGGGACCGGGCTATGGCTACACCTTC CASTQQGPGYGYTF
TRBJ1-2 13 . TRBD1 TRBV3-1/TRBV3-2 TGTGCCAGCAGCCCGGACAGGTACTATGGCTACACCTTC CASSPDRYYGYTF
TRBJ2-7 15 . TRBD1 TRBV5-1 TGCGCCAGCAGCGGGGACACCGGGACAGCCTACGAGCAGTACTTC CASSGDTGTAYEQYF
TRBJ1-2 15 . . TRBV11-2 TGTGCCAGCAGCGCTCTTAGGGACACCCGCCGCGGCTACACCTTC CASSALRDTRRGYTF
TRBJ2-1 17 . TRBD2 TRBV29-1 TGCAGCGTGGCGGGACTAGCGGGAGGTACCTCCTACAATGAGCAGTTCTTC CSVAGLAGGTSYNEQFF
TRBJ2-7 16 . TRBD2 TRBV9 TGTGCCAGCAGTTCCCTGTCACTAGCGGGAGCTAACGAGCAGTACTTC CASSSLSLAGANEQYF
TRBJ2-7 12 . . TRBV3-1/TRBV3-2 TGTGCCAGCAGCAAAGATAGTCGGGGAAAGTACTTC CASSKDSRGKYF
TRBJ2-1 15 . TRBD1 TRBV5-1 TGCGCCAGCAGCATGACAGGGTCGGGTGGCAATGAGCAGTTCTTC CASSMTGSGGNEQFF
TRBJ1-1 16 . TRBD1 TRBV5-1 TGCGCCAGCAGCTGGACCGGGACAGCTTTGAACACTGAAGCTTTCTTT CASSWTGTALNTEAFF